This T cell receptor beta chain was sequenced during a study of T cell repertoires in cytomegalovirus infection (dated by TCRdb to the late 2010s). Describing the broader study: Recently identified HLA-C-restricted CMV epitopes, whose presentation resists viral immunomodulation, were targeted by peptide stimulations together with well-studied HLA-B-restricted epitopes. Donor HLA type was relevant to the analysis, because carriage of CMV infection together with the matching HLA type was indicated by public TCR beta signatures.

The treatment or condition label, as the study defines it: in vitro stimulation with specific CMV peptide epitopes to enrich CMV-specific T cells. Trimmed from V: 8 bases; trimmed from J: 4 bases; junction bases lacking a gene match: 14. Reading from cysteine to phenylalanine, the CDR3 counts 15 amino acids. Just CDR3 DNA is preserved here, 45 bases in frame from base 1. For CDR1 and CDR2, the germline V gene lists MDHEN and SYDVKM. General conclusions and limits of the study: In both this cohort and an independent cohort of 350 or so donors, the cumulative frequency of public TCR beta family members distinguished carriers of CMV infection plus the relevant HLA type. The ex vivo response was dominated by HLA-C-restricted CMV-specific TCR beta clonotypes, which also provided the single most frequent clonotype in two of eight donors.

Remarks on this clonotype: Its antigen is unknown. It has no much larger one-base neighbor in the sample; base qualities were not kept.

TCRdb records Illumina HiSeq 1500 as the sequencer. TCRdb itself trimmed the public reads at Q25 with fastp, ran MiXCR and retained productive beta chains. When rows share a CDR3 protein, they turn into one entry using the most common DNA and genes. The sample table records approximately 500,000 distinct CDR3 sequences; roughly a third of these occur just once. The ten largest clones take up roughly 16% of the sample. This material consisted of cultured PBMCs, taken from culture after CMV antigen stimulation. The chain couples TRBV28 to TRBJ2-7, and TRBD1 aligns with 7 junction nucleotides. This clonotype was sampled from a human donor in good health (CMV status not recorded). Some clones in this sample may be carry-over from other donors' samples. The DNA is as follows: TGTGCCAGCCTTACCGCCGGGACAGAGAGGTACGAGCAGTACTTC. Its product reads: CASLTAGTERYEQYF.